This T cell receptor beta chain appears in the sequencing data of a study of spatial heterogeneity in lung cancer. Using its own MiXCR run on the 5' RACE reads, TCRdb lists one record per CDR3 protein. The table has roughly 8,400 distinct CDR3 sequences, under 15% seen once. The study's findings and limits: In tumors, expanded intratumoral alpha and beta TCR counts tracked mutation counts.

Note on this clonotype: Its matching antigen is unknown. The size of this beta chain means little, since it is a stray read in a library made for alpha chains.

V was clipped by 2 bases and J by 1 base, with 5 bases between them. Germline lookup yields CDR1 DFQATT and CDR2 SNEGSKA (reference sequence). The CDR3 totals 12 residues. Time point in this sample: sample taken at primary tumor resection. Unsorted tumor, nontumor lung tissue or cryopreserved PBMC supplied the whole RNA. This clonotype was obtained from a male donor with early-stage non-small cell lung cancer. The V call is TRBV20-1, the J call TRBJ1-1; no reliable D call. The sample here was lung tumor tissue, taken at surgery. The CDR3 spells CSARNGNTEAFF. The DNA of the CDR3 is TGCAGTGCTAGAAATGGGAACACTGAAGCTTTCTTT.